The entry below gives a single TCR beta chain sequence along with its context. Sequencing used immunoSEQ multiplex PCR; TCRdb keeps in-frame clones, though not all of them. The data show approximately 210,000 clones, around four fifths seen once. This entry comes from a study of blood T cell repertoires in COVID-19. For the study at large: Both acute and convalescent COVID-19 samples were obtained from the United States, Italy and Spain.

Sample: peripheral blood. This TCR was sampled from a man in his fifties or sixties with COVID-19, enrolled during active disease.

The CDR3 loop is CASSPGTPRNTEAFF. The CDR3 DNA is TGTGCCAGCTCACCCGGGACACCGCGGAACACTGAAGCTTTCTTT. The chain combines TRBV18 with TRBJ1-1, with D maybe TRBD1 (6 bases). The ends were cut back, 3 bases at V and 1 base at J, with 12 bases in the middle. This CDR3 contains 15 residues. Germline-derived CDR1 and CDR2 are KGHSH and LQKENI.